The rows below give T cell receptor beta chains drawn from one sample of a study of T-cell reconstitution after alpha-beta-depleted transplantation in children. One entry per CDR3 protein results from TCRdb running MiXCR on the PCR reads. Of 700,000 to 950,000 distinct CDR3 sequences listed, 15% to 20% are singletons. The sample here was PBMCs, mostly from graft donor cells, taken 360 days after TCRalphabeta/CD19-depleted stem cell transplant. Receptors originate from a male patient younger than 18 who had a stem cell transplant for acute lymphoblastic leukemia, so the T cells may come from the graft donor. Both conserved end residues are part of each CDR3. The D gene is left open where the match is weak. Clone size appears in some rows only: once, few, many, or a class for an expanded clone.

clone_size | j_call | d_call | v_call | cdr3_aa | cdr3_nt
many | TRBJ2-3 | NA | TRBV5-6 | CASSLWASSTDTQYF | TGTGCCAGCAGCTTGTGGGCGTCTAGCACAGATACGCAGTATTTT
NA | TRBJ2-3 | TRBD2 | TRBV13 | CASSSSGTSGFTDTQYF | TGTGCCAGCAGCTCCTCCGGGACTAGCGGATTCACAGATACGCAGTATTTT
few | TRBJ1-5 | NA | TRBV9 | CASSVGSNNQPQHF | TGTGCCAGCAGCGTAGGCTCCAACAATCAGCCCCAGCATTTT
few | TRBJ1-5 | NA | TRBV21-1 | CASRRDNQPQHF | TGTGCCAGCCGCAGGGACAATCAGCCCCAGCATTTT
NA | TRBJ2-1 | TRBD2 | TRBV28 | CASSFSGTDNEQFF | TGTGCCAGCAGTTTCAGCGGGACTGACAATGAGCAGTTCTTC
many | TRBJ2-2 | TRBD1 | TRBV5-1 | CASSQGAYTGELFF | TGCGCCAGCAGCCAGGGGGCCTATACCGGGGAGCTGTTTTTT
NA | TRBJ2-7 | NA | TRBV5-1 | CASSRSTDPEQYF | TGCGCCAGCAGTCGTTCGACGGACCCCGAGCAGTACTTC
many | TRBJ2-7 | TRBD1 | TRBV29-1 | CSVVGTGNFEQYF | TGCAGCGTTGTGGGGACAGGGAATTTCGAGCAGTACTTC
NA | TRBJ2-7 | TRBD2 | TRBV7-2 | CASRPYTWGGMEQYF | TGTGCCAGCAGACCTTACACGTGGGGGGGTATGGAGCAGTACTTC
few | TRBJ2-1 | NA | TRBV29-1 | CSVVGGAAYNEQFF | TGCAGCGTTGTTGGCGGGGCGGCCTACAATGAGCAGTTCTTC
NA | TRBJ2-3 | NA | TRBV7-9 | CASSFVNGNTDTQYF | TGTGCCAGCAGCTTCGTGAACGGGAACACAGATACGCAGTATTTT
NA | TRBJ2-7 | TRBD2 | TRBV7-2 | CASSRTRAFYEQYF | TGTGCCAGCAGCCGGACTAGAGCTTTCTACGAGCAGTACTTC
few | TRBJ2-1 | NA | TRBV11-3 | CASSLGPGGGSHNEQFF | TGTGCCAGCAGCTTAGGCCCGGGGGGCGGTAGCCACAATGAGCAGTTCTTC
few | TRBJ2-2 | NA | TRBV5-1 | CASSLGVGVPRPGELFF | TGCGCCAGCAGCTTGGGGGTCGGTGTCCCCCGACCCGGGGAGCTGTTTTTT
NA | TRBJ2-5 | TRBD2 | TRBV5-1 | CASSLGTSIKTQYF | TGCGCCAGCAGCTTGGGGACTAGTATCAAGACCCAGTACTTC
NA | TRBJ2-7 | NA | TRBV20-1 | CSARDLYSAYEQYF | TGCAGTGCTAGAGATCTCTATTCAGCCTACGAGCAGTACTTC
many | TRBJ2-6 | NA | TRBV24-1 | CATSAPGSSGANVLTF | TGTGCCACCAGTGCCCCAGGGAGCTCTGGGGCCAACGTCCTGACTTTC
NA | TRBJ2-1 | TRBD2 | TRBV14 | CASSPGLADLYNEQFF | TGTGCCAGCAGCCCGGGACTAGCGGATCTTTACAATGAGCAGTTCTTC
NA | TRBJ2-1 | NA | TRBV11-2 | CASSLEPGAHNEQFF | TGTGCCAGCAGCTTAGAGCCGGGAGCCCACAATGAGCAGTTCTTC
NA | TRBJ2-7 | TRBD2 | TRBV6-5 | CASSYSLAGTYEQYF | TGTGCCAGCAGTTACTCACTAGCGGGCACCTACGAGCAGTACTTC
NA | TRBJ2-7 | TRBD2 | TRBV11-2 | CASSLERLAGWSEQYF | TGTGCCAGCAGCTTGGAAAGACTAGCGGGATGGAGCGAGCAGTACTTC
NA | TRBJ2-7 | TRBD1 | TRBV11-2 | CASSLVRGTDEQYF | TGTGCCAGCAGCTTAGTTAGGGGGACAGACGAGCAGTACTTC
NA | TRBJ2-7 | NA | TRBV5-1 | CASSPEQGIEEQYF | TGCGCCAGCAGCCCCGAACAGGGAATAGAGGAGCAGTACTTC
many | TRBJ2-1 | NA | TRBV7-6 | CASSLVSSGSSYNEQFF | TGTGCCAGCAGCTTAGTTTCCAGCGGCAGCTCCTACAATGAGCAGTTCTTC
once | TRBJ2-1 | NA | TRBV12-3/TRBV12-4 | CASSLGTLGSEQFF | TGTGCCAGCAGTTTGGGGACCCTGGGTAGTGAGCAGTTCTTC
many | TRBJ2-3 | NA | TRBV7-6 | CASSLGSPLTDTQYF | TGTGCCAGCAGCTTAGGAAGTCCCCTCACAGATACGCAGTATTTT
many | TRBJ2-1 | TRBD2 | TRBV6-5 | CASSLSSGVYNEQFF | TGTGCCAGCAGTTTATCTAGCGGCGTTTACAATGAGCAGTTCTTC
NA | TRBJ2-3 | TRBD2 | TRBV11-2 | CASSLGTSGPGGTQYF | TGTGCCAGCAGCTTAGGGACTAGCGGACCGGGGGGTACGCAGTATTTT
NA | TRBJ1-5 | NA | TRBV4-2 | CASSQDEVMGGQYYQPQHF | TGTGCCAGCAGCCAAGATGAGGTAATGGGGGGGCAGTACTATCAGCCCCAGCATTTT
few | TRBJ2-1 | NA | TRBV27 | CASSRSTSVIYNEQFF | TGTGCCAGCAGTCGGTCGACTTCAGTGATTTACAATGAGCAGTTCTTC
NA | TRBJ2-3 | NA | TRBV14 | CASSQFLAVQYF | TGTGCCAGCAGCCAATTTCTCGCGGTGCAGTATTTT
NA | TRBJ2-3 | NA | TRBV7-9 | CASSSYRGTDTQYF | TGTGCCAGCAGCTCTTATCGGGGCACAGATACGCAGTATTTT
many | TRBJ2-5 | NA | TRBV29-1 | CSVEDGYQETQYF | TGCAGCGTTGAAGATGGATACCAAGAGACCCAGTACTTC
few | TRBJ2-1 | TRBD2 | TRBV5-1 | CASSSKDTGLAGVSYNEQFF | TGCGCCAGCAGCTCCAAAGATACGGGACTAGCGGGAGTATCCTACAATGAGCAGTTCTTC
many | TRBJ2-3 | TRBD2 | TRBV20-1 | CSARGLAGGPNTQYF | TGCAGTGCTAGGGGTCTAGCGGGAGGGCCAAATACGCAGTATTTT
few | TRBJ2-7 | NA | TRBV27 | CASSLSWSTYEQYF | TGTGCCAGCAGTTTATCGTGGAGTACCTACGAGCAGTACTTC
few | TRBJ1-6 | TRBD1 | TRBV7-8 | CASRPRQGVDSPLHF | TGTGCCAGCAGACCCCGACAGGGGGTTGATTCACCCCTCCACTTT
few | TRBJ2-2 | TRBD1 | TRBV13 | CASSPHTWDSSPNTGELFF | TGTGCCAGCAGCCCACACACTTGGGACAGTTCTCCGAACACCGGGGAGCTGTTTTTT
NA | TRBJ1-2 | TRBD1 | TRBV12-3/TRBV12-4 | CASSLAVPRTGALHGYTF | TGTGCCAGCAGTTTAGCGGTCCCCCGGACAGGGGCATTGCATGGCTACACCTTC
few | TRBJ2-1 | TRBD2 | TRBV25-1 | CASSGTSGSRVNEQFF | TGTGCCAGCAGCGGGACTAGCGGGAGTCGGGTCAATGAGCAGTTCTTC
few | TRBJ2-7 | NA | TRBV12-3/TRBV12-4 | CASSLGSFHYEQYF | TGTGCCAGCAGTTTAGGATCCTTCCACTACGAGCAGTACTTC
few | TRBJ1-4 | TRBD1 | TRBV5-1 | CASSSGQGAEKLFF | TGCGCCAGCAGCTCCGGACAGGGGGCTGAAAAACTGTTTTTT
NA | TRBJ2-3 | NA | TRBV24-1 | CATSDLIGRSLTDTQYF | TGTGCCACCAGTGATTTAATTGGTCGGAGTTTGACAGATACGCAGTATTTT
NA | TRBJ2-1 | TRBD1 | TRBV3-1 | CASSSTGVGYNEQFF | TGTGCCAGCAGTTCAACAGGGGTAGGTTACAATGAGCAGTTCTTC
NA | TRBJ2-7 | TRBD2 | TRBV7-8 | CASSSWTSGLYEQYF | TGTGCCAGCAGCTCCTGGACTAGCGGTCTCTACGAGCAGTACTTC
NA | TRBJ2-2 | NA | TRBV2 | CASRATGQNTGELFF | TGTGCCAGCAGAGCTACCGGACAGAACACCGGGGAGCTGTTTTTT